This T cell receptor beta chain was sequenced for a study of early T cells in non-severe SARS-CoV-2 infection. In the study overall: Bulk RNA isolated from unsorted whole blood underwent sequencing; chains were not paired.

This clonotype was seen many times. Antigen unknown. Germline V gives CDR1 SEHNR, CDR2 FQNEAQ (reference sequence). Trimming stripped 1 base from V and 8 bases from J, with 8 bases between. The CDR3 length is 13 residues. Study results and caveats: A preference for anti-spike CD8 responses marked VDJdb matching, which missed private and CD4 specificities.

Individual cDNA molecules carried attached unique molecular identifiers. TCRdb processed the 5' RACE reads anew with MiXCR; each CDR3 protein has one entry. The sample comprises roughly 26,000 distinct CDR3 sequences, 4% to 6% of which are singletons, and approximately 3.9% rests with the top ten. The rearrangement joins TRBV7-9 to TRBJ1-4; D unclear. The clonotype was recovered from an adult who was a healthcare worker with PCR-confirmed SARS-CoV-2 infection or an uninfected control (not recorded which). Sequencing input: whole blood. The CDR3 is CASSLEDVEKLFF. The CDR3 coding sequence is TGTGCCAGCAGCTTAGAAGATGTAGAAAAACTGTTTTTT.